This T cell receptor (beta chain) is from a study of cytomegalovirus exposure and HLA in healthy donors. This CDR3 spans 11 amino acids. Between the trimmed V and J ends, which lost 2 bases and 6 bases, there was a span of 4 bases. From germline, CDR1 is SGHVS and CDR2 FQNEAQ. It was with 60 Vbeta and 13 Jbeta primers that the PCR ran. The data were produced by immunoSEQ multiplex PCR, yet TCRdb's version contains in-frame clones alone and is incomplete. The table lists fewer than 200,000 clones, 80% of them singletons. V and J are TRBV7-8 and TRBJ1-1; D is unresolved. The source is a woman aged 45-60 years in good health and CMV-seronegative. Sequenced input: PBMCs. CDR3 loop: CASSLYSEAFF. The CDR3, as DNA: TGTGCCAGCAGCTTATACTCTGAAGCTTTCTTT.